This T cell receptor (beta chain) came from a study of brain metastases from non-small cell lung cancer. Libraries were prepared by immunoSEQ multiplex PCR; TCRdb keeps only in-frame clonotypes and omits some of them. Of some 5,000 clones in the sample, almost 85% are singletons; the top ten hold 5.5% to 6.5%. Overall study results and limits: In about 62% of brain metastases, T-cell clones were expanded compared with matched primary tumors.

The ends were cut back, 6 bases at V and 12 bases at J, with 15 bases in the middle. In germline, CDR1 is MNHEY, CDR2 SVGAGI. This CDR3 has 11 residues. Comments on this clone: Antigen: not known.

The chain couples TRBV6-5 to TRBJ2-7; weak D call: TRBD2 (6 bases). This clonotype originated in a donor at least 40 years old with non-small cell lung cancer. Sequences were obtained from primary lung tumor tissue. CDR3 DNA sequence: TGTGCCAGCAGGTCAAGGGGAGGCGCGTACTTC. The encoded protein is CASRSRGGAYF.